The T cell receptor (beta chain) described here comes from a study of blood T cell repertoires in COVID-19. In germline, CDR1 is LNHDA, CDR2 SQIVND (reference sequence). Unmatched junction bases numbered 3, after V lost 0 bases and J lost 2 bases. The CDR3 totals 15 residues. This clone was observed a few times. The table came from immunoSEQ multiplex PCR; TCRdb's copy has only in-frame clones and leaves some out. Found here are some 170,000 clones, around 84% of them singletons; the top ten hold roughly 15%. Sample: PBMCs or T cells enriched from blood (not recorded which). This receptor was taken from a man aged 50 to 59 who had recovered from COVID-19. This rearrangement joins TRBV19 to TRBJ1-2; 7 nucleotides align to TRBD1. The DNA of the CDR3 is TGTGCCAGTAGTATAGACTCGACAGGGAACTATGGCTACACCTTC. Translated: CASSIDSTGNYGYTF. The variable domain in full, with the rest retrieved from reference TRBV19 and TRBJ1-2, is DGGITQSPKYLFRKEGQNVTLSCEQNLNHDAMYWYRQDPGQGLRLIYYSQIVNDFQKGDIAEGYSVSREKKESFPLTVTSAQKNPTAFYLCASSIDSTGNYGYTFGSGTRLTVV.